A single sample gave rise to the 27 T cell receptor beta chains below, sequenced in a study of shared clonotypes between healthy human individuals (dated by TCRdb to the early 2020s). Library generation was performed with the immunoSEQ multiplex PCR assay. This is the immuneACCESS table as TCRdb keeps it, with only in-frame sequences that have V and J called. A part of the clones is gone; compared with another copy, unresolved V genes explain less than half, and the rest is unexplained. The sample records about 960,000 clones, approximately 80% of which are singletons. The leading ten clones occupy about 1.5% of the sample. The sequencing sample was made of memory CD4+ T cells sorted from blood. The cell subset or site label on this specimen signifies: CD45RA-negative fraction. Receptor source: a man between 18 and 29 years old in good health.

The chain is built from TRBV2 and TRBJ2-7; possibly TRBD1 or TRBD2 for D (5 bases each). The germline V and J ends were trimmed by 7 bases and 3 bases, with 13 bases remaining between them. Germline-derived CDR1 and CDR2 are SNHLY and FYNNEI. This CDR3 contains 13 residues. This chain's CDR3 is CASNLGPFYEQYF. The CDR3 region has the DNA TGTGCCAGCAACTTGGGACCCTTCTACGAGCAGTACTTC.

This rearrangement joins TRBV14 to TRBJ2-7; tentatively, D is TRBD1 or TRBD2 (5 bases each). The CDR3 totals 14 residues. Germline CDR1 and CDR2: SGHDN and FVKESK. V lost 4 bases and J 2 bases, leaving 12 bases between the germline ends. This CDR3 is CASSRHVGPYEQYF. Here the CDR3 DNA reads TGTGCCAGCAGCCGGCATGTGGGACCCTACGAGCAGTACTTC.

V is TRBV10-1 and J is TRBJ2-2; D gene ambiguous. Trimming removed 3 bases at V and 5 bases at J, with 13 bases between. This CDR3 is 15 amino acids long. CDR1 and CDR2 from the germline V gene are WNHNN and SYGVQD (reference sequence). CDR3 DNA sequence: TGCGCCAGCAGTGATGGCTCTTTGGGGACCGGGGAGCTGTTTTTT. This gives the protein CASSDGSLGTGELFF.

This clone appeared once. The rearrangement uses TRBV7-2 and TRBJ1-5; no clear D. V dropped 4 bases and J dropped 6 bases, with 7 bases sitting between them. This CDR3 region has 12 residues. Germline V gene data show CDR1 as SGHTA and CDR2 as FQGNSA. CDR3 nucleotide sequence: TGTGCCAGCAGCTCCTCGGCTCAGCCCCAGCATTTT. It specifies CASSSSAQPQHF.

The rearrangement uses TRBV7-2 and TRBJ2-7; 8 bases are a match to TRBD2. The CDR3 sequence is 15 residues long. V shed 1 base and J 5 bases; nucleotides not matched to a gene: 7. Germline-derived CDR1 and CDR2 are SGHTA and FQGNSA. This chain's CDR3 is CASSLDDIAGNEQYF. CDR3 DNA: TGTGCCAGCAGCTTAGATGATATAGCGGGGAACGAGCAGTACTTC.

J is TRBJ2-3 and V is TRBV10-2; 13 bases are shared with TRBD2. The CDR3 runs 15 residues. V lost 8 bases to trimming and J lost 2 bases; unmatched junction nucleotides: 4. Looked up from germline, CDR1 is WSHSY and CDR2 is SAAADI. The CDR3: CASRGLAGATDTQYF. CDR3 nucleotide sequence: TGCGCCAGCCGCGGACTAGCGGGGGCCACAGATACGCAGTATTTT.

The chain links TRBV5-1 to TRBJ2-2, with D perhaps TRBD2 (5 bases). V was trimmed by 2 bases and J by 6 bases, leaving 11 bases between them. The CDR3 extends over 14 amino acids. The germline V gene encodes CDR1 SGHRS and CDR2 YFSETQ. The CDR3 sequence: CASSFFSDSGELFF. In DNA form, the CDR3 reads TGCGCCAGCAGCTTTTTTAGCGATTCCGGGGAGCTGTTTTTT.

The chain employs TRBV5-1 and TRBJ2-7; 11 bases fit TRBD2. CDR1 is SGHRS, CDR2 YFSETQ, per germline. This CDR3 region has 16 residues. Trimming cost V 5 bases and J 5 bases; bases outside gene matches: 12. The CDR3 spells CASRSSGRPDAHEQYF. As DNA, the CDR3 is TGCGCCAGCAGATCTAGCGGGAGGCCCGACGCCCACGAGCAGTACTTC.

The J gene is TRBJ2-1, the V gene TRBV11-1, with D unresolved. The germline V and J ends were trimmed by 2 bases and 10 bases, with 9 bases remaining between them. From germline, CDR1 is SGHAT and CDR2 FQDESV (reference sequence). This CDR3 contains 12 residues. DNA of the CDR3: TGTGCCAGCAGCTTATGGACCTCGGAGCAGTTCTTC. Translation: CASSLWTSEQFF.

The rearrangement links TRBV6-1 to TRBJ2-1; 12 bases fit TRBD2. Germline trimming cut 2 bases from V and 6 bases from J; bases unmatched to any gene: 5. The CDR3 loop spans 16 amino acids. Germline CDR1 reads MNHNS; CDR2 reads SASEGT. The CDR3 nucleotides are TGTGCCAGCAGTGAAATGCCTAGCGGGGGGGCCAATGAGCAGTTCTTC. Protein sequence: CASSEMPSGGANEQFF.

In this sample, this clone turned up once. The genes are TRBV5-1 and TRBJ1-5, with 7 bases aligning to TRBD1. With V trimmed by 3 bases and J by 3 bases, 3 bases remained unmatched. The length of the CDR3 is 14 residues. Per the germline V gene, CDR1 is SGHRS and CDR2 is YFSETQ. The CDR3 reads CASSYGTANQPQHF. The CDR3 DNA is TGCGCCAGCAGCTACGGGACAGCCAATCAGCCCCAGCATTTT.

The rearrangement uses TRBV7-8 and TRBJ2-1; D is possibly TRBD1 (6 bases). Germline assignment: CDR1 SGHVS and CDR2 FQNEAQ. The CDR3 is made up of 16 amino acids. V was clipped by 6 bases and J by 5 bases, with 20 bases between them. CDR3 region: CASRSNHYRVHNEQFF. The DNA for the CDR3 is TGTGCCAGCAGATCAAACCACTACAGGGTCCACAATGAGCAGTTCTTC.

Worth noting for this clone: This sample includes further DNA sequences coding for the same CDR3. The V and J genes are TRBV7-2 and TRBJ1-2; 7 bases align to TRBD1. This CDR3 contains 13 residues. J lost 5 bases, V lost 3 bases, and 3 bases had no gene match. Per germline, CDR1 SGHTA and CDR2 FQGNSA. The CDR3 is CASSFQQGYGYTF. The CDR3 DNA is TGTGCCAGCAGCTTTCAACAGGGGTATGGCTACACCTTC.

The count of this clone is one. The V and J genes are TRBV30 and TRBJ2-2, with D possibly matching TRBD1 (6 bases). The ends were cut back, 8 bases at V and 4 bases at J, with 14 bases in the middle. The CDR3 loop spans 13 amino acids. The germline gives CDR1 GTSNPN, CDR2 SVGIG (reference sequence). Written as DNA, the CDR3 is TGTGCCGGGACCCGACAGGCCACCGGGGAGCTGTTTTTT. The encoded protein is CAGTRQATGELFF. Full variable domain (outside the CDR3, taken from reference TRBV30 and TRBJ2-2): SQTIHQWPATLVQPVGSPLSLECTVEGTSNPNLYWYRQAAGRGLQLLFYSVGIGQISSEVPQNLSASRPQDRQFILSSKKLLLSDSGFYLCAGTRQATGELFFGEGSRLTVL.

Notes on this clone: This CDR3 is also generated by other DNA sequences in the sample. This rearrangement joins TRBV5-1 to TRBJ2-7; D not resolved. Germline CDR1 reads SGHRS; CDR2 reads YFSETQ. The length of the CDR3 is 13 residues. The ends were cut back, 2 bases at V and 9 bases at J, with 15 bases in the middle. The CDR3, as DNA: TGCGCCAGCAGCTTATATTTCGGAACGGGGCAGTACTTC. The encoded protein is CASSLYFGTGQYF.

The CDR3 sequence: CASSFTLAGGRYEQYF. The DNA of the CDR3 is TGTGCCAGCAGCTTTACACTAGCGGGAGGGCGGTACGAGCAGTACTTC. V gene TRBV7-2 combines with J gene TRBJ2-7; TRBD2 matches 13 bases. This CDR3 comprises 16 residues. Per germline, CDR1 SGHTA and CDR2 FQGNSA. The V and J ends lost 3 bases and 4 bases, in that order; junction bases with no gene match: 6.

The V call is TRBV2, the J call TRBJ2-3; possibly TRBD2 for D (6 bases). Trimming stripped 5 bases from V and 2 bases from J, with 14 bases between. The CDR3 loop spans 15 amino acids. In germline, CDR1 is SNHLY, CDR2 FYNNEI. The CDR3 coding sequence is TGTGCCAGCAGTCTATTAGGGACTCCCACAGATACGCAGTATTTT. Translating gives CASSLLGTPTDTQYF. Filled out from reference TRBV2 and TRBJ2-3, the complete variable domain reads EPEVTQTPSHQVTQMGQEVILRCVPISNHLYFYWYRQILGQKVEFLVSFYNNEISEKSEIFDDQFSVERPDGSNFTLKIRSTKLEDSAMYFCASSLLGTPTDTQYFGPGTRLTVL.

The J gene is TRBJ2-5, the V gene TRBV7-2; 13 bases are a match to TRBD2. The CDR3 consists of 18 residues. Germline assignment: CDR1 SGHTA and CDR2 FQGNSA. With V trimmed by 3 bases and J by 5 bases, 12 bases remained unmatched. DNA for the CDR3: TGTGCCAGCAGCTTGGATCGACTAGCGGGAGGAGCGCGGGAGACCCAGTACTTC. Its protein product is CASSLDRLAGGARETQYF.

The CDR3 region is CASSYSGGPDQPQHF. CDR3 DNA sequence: TGTGCCAGCAGTTACTCAGGGGGGCCCGATCAGCCCCAGCATTTT. The chain recombines TRBV6-5 with TRBJ1-5; D perhaps matches TRBD1 (6 bases). Per the germline V gene, CDR1 is MNHEY and CDR2 is SVGAGI. This CDR3 contains 15 residues. Trimming left V 0 bases short and J 5 bases short, with 11 bases between.

This clone was observed a handful of times. The chain recombines TRBV7-9 with TRBJ2-7; D tentatively reads TRBD1 or TRBD2 (5 bases each). Trimming pared 8 bases from V and 0 bases from J, leaving 17 bases between. CDR1 is SEHNR and CDR2 is FQNEAQ in the germline V gene (reference sequence). The CDR3 has 15 residues. Written as DNA, the CDR3 is TGTGCCAGCGTTGGGGTCAGGGAGAGCTCCTACGAGCAGTACTTC. It specifies CASVGVRESSYEQYF.

The CDR3 sequence: CASSPERGRWTTEAFF. The CDR3 nucleotides are TGTGCCAGCAGTCCGGAAAGGGGGCGCTGGACCACTGAAGCTTTCTTT. The chain is built from TRBV5-6 and TRBJ1-1; TRBD1 agrees at 7 bases. J lost 4 bases, V lost 5 bases, and 14 bases had no gene match. Germline V lookup: CDR1 SGHDT, CDR2 YYEEEE. This CDR3 is built from 16 residues.

The V gene is TRBV30, the J gene TRBJ2-3; 7 bases line up with TRBD2. Unmatched junction bases numbered 11, after V lost 4 bases and J lost 1 base. This CDR3 is built from 16 residues. In germline, CDR1 is GTSNPN, CDR2 SVGIG (reference sequence). CDR3 residues: CAWTLFGGGGTDTQYF. The CDR3 DNA is TGTGCCTGGACCCTCTTCGGGGGAGGGGGCACAGATACGCAGTATTTT.

The chain employs TRBV7-2 and TRBJ2-3, with 9 positions matching TRBD2. Germline trimming cut 5 bases from V and 7 bases from J; bases unmatched to any gene: 16. This CDR3 region has 17 residues. Germline CDR1 is SGHTA and CDR2 is FQGNSA. Here the CDR3 DNA reads TGTGCCAGCAGCCCCCCCGGGGCGGGAGGGGGCAAGAATACGCAGTATTTT. It yields the protein CASSPPGAGGGKNTQYF.

The chain recombines TRBV6-5 with TRBJ1-1; possibly TRBD1 for D (6 bases). The CDR3 is made up of 14 amino acids. V dropped 0 bases and J dropped 5 bases, with 10 bases sitting between them. Germline values: CDR1 MNHEY, CDR2 SVGAGI. The CDR3 here is CASSYSRGDTEAFF. DNA for the CDR3: TGTGCCAGCAGTTACTCGAGGGGGGATACTGAAGCTTTCTTT.

The CDR3 DNA is TGTGCCAGCAGCTTTATGACGTGGCCGACCGAGACCCAGTACTTC. Translated: CASSFMTWPTETQYF. The gene calls are TRBV28 and TRBJ2-5; D is uncertain. Germline loops: CDR1 MDHEN, CDR2 SYDVKM. Trimming removed 6 bases from V and 5 bases from J, with 19 bases in between. The CDR3 contains 15 residues.

The V gene is TRBV29-1, the J gene TRBJ1-2, with unresolved D. The ends were cut back, 3 bases at V and 0 bases at J, with 17 bases in the middle. Germline V gives CDR1 SQVTM, CDR2 ANQGSEA. The CDR3 has 16 residues. CDR3 loop: CSVELPPPLSNYGYTF. The CDR3 DNA reads TGCAGCGTTGAGCTCCCTCCCCCCCTCTCTAACTATGGCTACACCTTC.

With respect to this clone: Other DNA sequences in this sample translate to the same CDR3. The chain joins TRBV29-1 to TRBJ2-5, with D possibly TRBD1 on 5 matching bases. Germline V gene data show CDR1 as SQVTM and CDR2 as ANQGSEA. CDR3 length equals 11 residues. The germline V and J ends were trimmed by 6 bases and 2 bases, with 7 bases remaining between them. The CDR3 loop is CSVGVQETQYF. The DNA for the CDR3 is TGCAGCGTAGGGGTTCAAGAGACCCAGTACTTC.